The sequence of this T cell receptor beta chain was determined in a study of blood T cell repertoires in COVID-19. Background on the study: Both acute and convalescent COVID-19 samples were obtained from the United States, Italy and Spain. PBMCs, B-cell-depleted T cells, or T cells were the source of the cDNA or gDNA that made up the material.

Authors' methods: Estimates of nucleated cell counts were drawn from the amplification of reference gene primers. TCRdb's copy holds only in-frame clones and misses some; the assay was immunoSEQ multiplex PCR. V, J and clone size derive from that table, while D and trimming were established from the DNA sequence. The sample includes 250,000 to 300,000 clones, approximately 86% of them seen just once. This clone turned up a few times. The CDR3 is 13 residues long. The germline gives CDR1 SGHNT, CDR2 YENEEA. V was pared by 3 bases and J by 2 bases, with 8 bases between. The sequence was collected from a woman between 45 and 60 years old who had recovered from COVID-19. The J gene is TRBJ2-7, the V gene TRBV11-3; D is possibly TRBD2 (6 bases). Sequences were obtained from peripheral blood. The CDR3 sequence is CASSFASAYEQYF. The CDR3 nucleotides read TGTGCCAGCAGCTTCGCTAGCGCCTACGAGCAGTACTTC.